This TCR beta chain was captured in a study of beta chain features in type 1 diabetes. Study-wide findings and caveats: A greater similarity of naive, central memory and Treg TCRB repertoires was seen among patients than among healthy donors. A potential PCR bias toward shorter templates would be equal in patient and control samples.

Since all of the isolated RNA was reverse transcribed, expressed TCRB transcripts were what got sequenced. TCRdb keeps only in-frame clones here, not all; method: immunoSEQ multiplex PCR. This sample has about 140,000 clones, with 6.9% found just once. Concerning this clone: Its antigen is undetermined.

The germline V gene has CDR1 SGDLS and CDR2 YYNGEE. With V trimmed by 0 bases and J by 2 bases, 6 bases remained unmatched. This CDR3 region has 16 residues. The sequence was obtained from a young woman in good health. The sequenced sample was central memory CD4+ T cells from blood. The chain has TRBV9 and TRBJ2-5, with 8 positions matching TRBD1. CDR3 sequence reads: CASSVAAGGQQETQYF. The CDR3 DNA follows: TGTGCCAGCAGCGTAGCGGCAGGGGGCCAACAAGAGACCCAGTACTTC.